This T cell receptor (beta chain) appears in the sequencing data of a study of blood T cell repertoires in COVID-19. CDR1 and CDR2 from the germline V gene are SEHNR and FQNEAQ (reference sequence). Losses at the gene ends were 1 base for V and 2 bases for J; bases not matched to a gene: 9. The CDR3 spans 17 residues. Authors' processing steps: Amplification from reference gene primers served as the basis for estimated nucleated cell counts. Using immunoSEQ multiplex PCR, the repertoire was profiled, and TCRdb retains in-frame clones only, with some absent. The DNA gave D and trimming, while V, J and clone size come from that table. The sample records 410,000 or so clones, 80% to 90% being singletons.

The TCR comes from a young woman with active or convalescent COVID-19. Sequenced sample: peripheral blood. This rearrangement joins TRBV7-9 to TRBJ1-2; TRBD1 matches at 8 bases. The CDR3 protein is CASSLVFGQGENYGYTF. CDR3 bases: TGTGCCAGCAGCTTAGTCTTCGGACAGGGAGAGAACTATGGCTACACCTTC.